This is a list of T cell receptor beta chains from one sample in a study of T cells in Graves' hyperthyroidism and ophthalmopathy. TCRdb called the multiplex PCR reads again in MiXCR, with one record for every CDR3 protein. The sample contains almost 250,000 distinct CDR3 sequences, approximately 23% of which appear only once. The specimen was blood. The source of these receptors is a middle-aged woman with Graves' ophthalmopathy. CDR3s include the opening cysteine and the closing phenylalanine or tryptophan. The D gene is left open where the match is weak. A row's size may be missing; if present it is once, few, many or a size class.

>many|TRBJ2-5|TRBD2|TRBV4-1
CASRGTSGMETQYF
TGCGCCAGCAGAGGGACTAGCGGGATGGAGACCCAGTACTTC
>many|TRBJ1-2|NA|TRBV6-1
CATKTGYAGGYTF
TGTGCCACCAAAACAGGGTATGCTGGTGGCTACACCTTC
>NA|TRBJ2-7|TRBD1|TRBV28
CASSPPGQGSEQYF
TGTGCCAGCAGTCCTCCGGGACAGGGAAGCGAGCAGTACTTC
>NA|TRBJ1-5|NA|TRBV6-2/TRBV6-3
CASSYSGGLSNQPQHF
TGTGCCAGCAGTTACTCGGGGGGCTTGAGCAATCAGCCCCAGCATTTT
>NA|TRBJ1-1|NA|TRBV6-5
CASSYLPVGAQNTEAFF
TGTGCCAGCAGTTACCTTCCGGTGGGGGCGCAGAACACTGAAGCTTTCTTT
>many|TRBJ2-4|NA|TRBV16
CASSLTGLAKNIQYF
TGTGCCAGCAGCCTAACAGGGCTAGCCAAAAACATTCAGTACTTC
>few|TRBJ1-1|NA|TRBV6-1
CASSESLVNTEAFF
TGTGCCAGCAGTGAAAGTCTGGTGAACACTGAAGCTTTCTTT
>many|TRBJ2-2|NA|TRBV5-1
CASSLEVAATGELFF
TGCGCCAGCAGCTTGGAGGTAGCGGCCACCGGGGAGCTGTTTTTT
>once|TRBJ2-7|NA|TRBV28
CASKEGGLRSYEQYF
TGTGCCAGCAAGGAGGGAGGACTTCGCTCCTACGAGCAGTACTTC
>NA|TRBJ1-2|NA|TRBV2
CVSSEYGYIF
TGTGTCAGCAGTGAATATGGCTACATCTTC
>NA|TRBJ1-6|NA|TRBV4-1
CASSPWGGDSPLHF
TGCGCCAGCAGCCCCTGGGGGGGGGACTCACCCCTCCACTTT
>many|TRBJ2-7|TRBD2|TRBV19
CASQRLAGDGEQYF
TGTGCCTCCCAAAGGCTAGCGGGAGATGGGGAGCAGTACTTC
>NA|TRBJ2-7|TRBD2|TRBV7-2
CASRAGAEQYF
TGTGCCAGCAGGGCGGGAGCCGAGCAGTACTTC
>NA|TRBJ1-5|NA|TRBV27
CASSRQNSNQPQHF
TGTGCCAGCAGCAGACAGAATAGCAATCAGCCCCAGCATTTT
>many|TRBJ1-4|NA|TRBV20-1
CSAREGTNEKLFF
TGCAGTGCTAGGGAGGGAACTAATGAAAAACTGTTTTTT
>NA|TRBJ1-5|NA|TRBV12-3/TRBV12-4
CASSFSGVGQPQHF
TGTGCCAGCAGTTTTTCTGGGGTTGGTCAGCCCCAGCATTTT
>NA|TRBJ1-3|NA|TRBV6-1
CASSGGNTIYF
TGTGCCAGCAGTGGTGGAAACACCATATATTTT